This TCR beta chain was observed in a study of T cells after yellow fever vaccination (dated by TCRdb to between 2017 and 2020). The study in broad terms: The SMART-Seq v4 Ultra Low Input RNA kit was used to prepare libraries from fractions with low cell numbers. To track T-cell clones before and after primary and booster YFV17D yellow fever vaccination, bulk TCR alpha and beta repertoires were sequenced longitudinally. Two healthy male donors, one aged 18 to 30 and one aged 30 to 40 years, were included in the cohort. Blood samples were taken at several timepoints before and after primary and secondary immunization, and bulk PBMC replicates and cell subsets were isolated. The paper's findings and limits, for the study overall: A small fraction of clonotypes appeared in both the CD4 and CD8 compartments, likely as a result of convergent recombination. Compared with the primary T-cell response, the secondary T-cell response was weaker but faster, peaking on day 5 rather than day 15. Computational filtering was needed because FACS-sorted repertoires could contain abundant contaminating clonotypes from the bulk population. Most clones expanded after primary vaccination were re-detected after the booster (almost 97% of CD4 and roughly 87% of CD8), suggesting broad memory maintenance. Only a couple of donors were included in the study, so the extent to which the findings can be generalized is limited.

Synthesis of TCR cDNA relied on 5'RACE template switching, a step that introduced a universal primer site along with unique molecular identifiers. cDNA synthesis was primed from both the TCR alpha and TCR beta constant segments. Library amplification used two PCR steps, and the second PCR step added sample barcodes and sequencing adapters. Sequencing of libraries was performed on Illumina HiSeq 2500 (2x100 bp) or NovaSeq (2x150 bp). The paper's data handling went like this. MIGEC handled demultiplexing of reads and collapsing into UMI consensus sequences, while MiXCR performed V(D)J alignment. Using edgeR on replicate PBMC samples, clonotypes were called vaccine-responding if FDR was below 0.01 and the log2 fold change was above 5 up to day 15. Each bulk clonotype was labeled CD4 or CD8 based on which sequenced repertoire, CD4 or CD8, contained the clonotype at higher abundance. Starting from the raw public reads, TCRdb applied fastp trimming at Q25, assembled clones with MiXCR and retained in-frame beta chains. Merged by CDR3 protein, the rows form single entries marked with the most common genes and DNA. These V and J calls derive from TCRdb rather than the authors' analysis. This sample comprises 450,000 to 650,000 distinct CDR3 sequences, approximately 13% of them detected only once. Roughly an eighth of the sample belongs to the ten largest clones.

What the treatment or condition label conveys for this sample: live attenuated yellow fever vaccine strain. At each blood-draw timepoint, two biological replicates of bulk PBMCs were obtained. PBMCs were isolated from peripheral blood using a standard Ficoll-Paque protocol. TriZol was used to extract RNA from bulk PBMCs, from CD4 and CD8 fractions, and from dextramer-positive and dextramer-negative fractions. As to this clonotype: The antigen it recognizes is unknown. No much larger clone exists at a distance of one base, and base qualities are not known.

Sequences ENHRY (CDR1) and SYGVKD (CDR2) are obtained from the germline V gene. V sheds 2 bases and J sheds 2 bases, leaving 4 bases between their ends. Taken from cysteine to phenylalanine, the CDR3 has 14 residues. Only the CDR3 DNA is retained, 42 bases long and in frame from the first base. Sequencing used PBMCs, obtained on the day of the yellow fever booster vaccination. The receptor's source is a young man who received the YFV17D yellow fever vaccine. The chain is encoded by TRBV10-3 joined to TRBJ2-6; the D gene cannot be resolved reliably. The CDR3 reads as follows: CAISEQTGANVLTF. The DNA sequence follows: TGTGCCATCAGTGAGCAGACTGGGGCCAACGTCCTGACTTTC.